This TCR beta chain was identified in a study of T cell changes during pregnancy in multiple sclerosis. TCRdb keeps only in-frame clones here, not all; method: immunoSEQ multiplex PCR. The sample consists of fewer than 80,000 clones, roughly nine tenths of them appearing once. Trimming took 7 bases from V and 7 from J, leaving 19 bases between them. CDR1 SEHNR and CDR2 FQNEAQ come from the germline V gene (reference sequence). There are 14 residues in the CDR3. V and J are TRBV7-9 and TRBJ1-2, with D possibly being TRBD1 (6 bases). Sequenced here: CD4+ T cells from peripheral blood mononuclear cells, sampled in the third trimester of pregnancy. The clonotype comes from a female donor in good health, enrolled as a control in a pregnancy study. The CDR3 loop reads CASILFGGSGGYTF. The CDR3 DNA sequence: TGTGCCAGCATCCTTTTTGGGGGCTCGGGTGGCTACACCTTC.